The next 11 T cell receptor beta chains were all read from a single sample in a study of cytomegalovirus exposure and HLA in healthy donors. The PCR ran on 60 Vbeta and 13 Jbeta primers. Produced via immunoSEQ multiplex PCR; TCRdb's table is partial and in-frame only. Of about 150,000 clones in the sample, approximately 80% are singletons; the top ten hold around 5.6%. Sequences were obtained from PBMCs. These receptor sequences come from a woman in her thirties or forties in good health and CMV-seropositive.

The V and J genes are TRBV2 and TRBJ2-1; D may be TRBD2 (6 bases). The germline V gene has CDR1 SNHLY and CDR2 FYNNEI. The ends were cut back, 5 bases at V and 9 bases at J, with 11 bases in the middle. The CDR3 consists of 12 residues. CDR3 DNA: TGTGCCAGCAGTAGACTAGTTAGTGAGCAGTTCTTC. Amino acid sequence: CASSRLVSEQFF.

This sequence joins TRBV5-1 and TRBJ2-7, with 8 nucleotides matching TRBD1. The V gene end was trimmed by 1 base and the J gene end by 4 bases; junction bases not matched to a gene: 4. Per the germline V gene, CDR1 is SGHRS and CDR2 is YFSETQ. This CDR3 has 14 amino acids. The CDR3 sequence: CASSLIRGQYEQYF. In DNA, the CDR3 is TGCGCCAGCAGCTTGATCAGGGGGCAGTACGAGCAGTACTTC.

A few counts support this clone. The rearrangement joins TRBV11-3 to TRBJ2-3; weak D call: TRBD2 (7 bases). The CDR3 is 16 amino acids. The germline V gene encodes CDR1 SGHNT and CDR2 YENEEA. V lost 5 bases and J lost 1, with 16 bases in between. The DNA of the CDR3 is TGTGCCAGCAGCCCGAGGGGGGGGGCTGGCACAGATACGCAGTATTTT. This encodes CASSPRGGAGTDTQYF.

The CDR3 is CASSSFLRASIQGNTEAFF. The CDR3 coding sequence is TGTGCCAGCAGTAGTTTTCTCCGGGCCTCTATCCAGGGGAACACTGAAGCTTTCTTT. The rearrangement uses TRBV27 and TRBJ1-1; possible D gene TRBD1, 5 bases. The V end lost 5 bases, the J end lost 1 base, and 26 bases lay between the germline ends. This CDR3 spans 19 amino acids. CDR1 and CDR2 from the germline V gene are MNHEY and SMNVEV (reference sequence).

This chain connects TRBV15 to TRBJ1-2; maybe TRBD1 (5 bases). The V gene lost 0 bases and the J gene lost 2 bases, with 16 bases spanning the gap. This CDR3 comprises 17 residues. Germline CDR1 reads LNHNV; CDR2 reads YYDKDF (reference sequence). The CDR3 region has the DNA TGTGCCACCAGCAGAGATAGGTCCTCAGGGCGGAACTATGGCTACACCTTC. Translating gives CATSRDRSSGRNYGYTF.

This chain links TRBV14 with TRBJ2-7; 10 bases are a match to TRBD2. CDR3 length: 13 residues. Germline assignment: CDR1 SGHDN and CDR2 FVKESK. With 6 bases clipped from V and 4 bases from J, the junction kept 3 bases outside the gene matches. CDR3 amino acids: CASRPSGSYEQYF. The CDR3, as DNA: TGTGCCAGCAGACCTAGCGGGAGTTACGAGCAGTACTTC.

This clone was seen only once. V is TRBV5-1 and J is TRBJ1-1; D perhaps matches TRBD1 (6 bases). Trimming left V 8 bases short and J 3 bases short, with 11 bases between. This CDR3 has 12 amino acids. Germline V CDR1 and CDR2: SGHRS, YFSETQ. CDR3 sequence reads: CASTGLDTEAFF. DNA for the CDR3: TGCGCCAGTACAGGGTTGGACACTGAAGCTTTCTTT.

The gene calls are TRBV19 and TRBJ2-7; 14 bases are shared with TRBD2. The CDR3 length is 15 residues. V lost 3 bases and J lost 5; bases outside the gene matches: 3. CDR1 is LNHDA and CDR2 is SQIVND in the germline V gene (reference sequence). The DNA of the CDR3 is TGTGCCAGTAGTATTTTGGGACTAGCGGGAGACGAGCAGTACTTC. It yields the protein CASSILGLAGDEQYF.

The CDR3 region has the DNA TGCGCCAGCAGCCTTGGATCCGGGACTGCGAGCAATGAGCAGTTCTTC. Protein: CASSLGSGTASNEQFF. The chain uses TRBV4-1 and TRBJ2-1, with D maybe TRBD2 (6 bases). V was cut by 4 bases and J by 6 bases, with 19 bases left in between. The CDR3 loop spans 16 amino acids. CDR1 is MGHRA and CDR2 is YSYEKL in the germline V gene.

V gene TRBV5-1 combines with J gene TRBJ2-7; D unclear. Deletions cut 1 base from V and 3 bases from J, with 8 bases between. The CDR3 totals 13 residues. Germline CDR1 reads SGHRS; CDR2 reads YFSETQ. The DNA for the CDR3 is TGCGCCAGCAGCTTGTCAGTAAACTACGAGCAGTACTTC. Protein sequence: CASSLSVNYEQYF.

The chain links TRBV28 to TRBJ2-5; possible D gene TRBD1, 6 bases. CDR1 and CDR2 from the germline V gene are MDHEN and SYDVKM. CDR3 length: 14 amino acids. The germline V and J ends were trimmed by 6 bases and 9 bases, with 20 bases remaining between them. DNA for the CDR3: TGTGCCAGCAGGGAGACAGGAGGCATTGGGTCCCAGTACTTC. This encodes CASRETGGIGSQYF.